This T cell receptor (beta chain) was recorded in a study of a mutant IDH1 vaccine in newly diagnosed glioma. As for the study in general: Beginning 4-6 weeks after radiotherapy alone, or with temozolomide cycles, vaccination took place.

Time point given: week 23, last vaccination. Topical imiquimod was applied with each vaccine dose, which held 300 ug of mutant IDH1 20-mer peptide. Newly diagnosed WHO grade 3 or 4 IDH1-mutant, ATRX-lost astrocytomas were identified in the donors. Turning to this clone: Antigen specificity is unknown.

Germline CDR1 LGHNA, CDR2 YNFKEQ. The CDR3 is made up of 18 amino acids. With V trimmed by 4 bases and J by 0 bases, 9 bases remained unmatched. Study outcomes and limitations: Overall, about 93% of patients had vaccine-induced immune responses.

Method: immunoSEQ multiplex PCR; TCRdb's copy keeps in-frame clones and lacks some. The sample yields roughly 40,000 clones, approximately 90% seen once. Sequences were derived from PBMCs, sampled from a glioma patient whose treatment included an IDH1 peptide vaccine. The sequence came from a man aged 50 to 60 with glioma. The gene calls are TRBV4-2 and TRBJ2-3; 11 bases line up with TRBD2. Here the CDR3 DNA reads TGTGCCAGCAGCCGGGGACTAGCGGACGGAGGAAGCACAGATACGCAGTATTTT. It translates to CASSRGLADGGSTDTQYF.